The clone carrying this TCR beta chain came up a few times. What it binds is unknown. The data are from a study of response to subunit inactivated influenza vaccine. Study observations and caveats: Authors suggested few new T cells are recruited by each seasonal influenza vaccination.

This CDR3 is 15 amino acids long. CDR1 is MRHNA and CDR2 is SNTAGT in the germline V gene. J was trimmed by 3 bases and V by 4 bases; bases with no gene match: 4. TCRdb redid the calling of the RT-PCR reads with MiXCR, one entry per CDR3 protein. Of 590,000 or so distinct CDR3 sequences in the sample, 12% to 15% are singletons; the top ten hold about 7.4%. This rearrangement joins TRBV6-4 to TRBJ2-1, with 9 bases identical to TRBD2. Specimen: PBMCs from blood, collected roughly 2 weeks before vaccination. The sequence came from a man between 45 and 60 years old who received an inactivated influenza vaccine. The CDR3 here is CASSVSGGNYNEQFF. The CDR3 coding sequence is TGTGCCAGCAGTGTTAGCGGGGGAAACTACAATGAGCAGTTCTTC.